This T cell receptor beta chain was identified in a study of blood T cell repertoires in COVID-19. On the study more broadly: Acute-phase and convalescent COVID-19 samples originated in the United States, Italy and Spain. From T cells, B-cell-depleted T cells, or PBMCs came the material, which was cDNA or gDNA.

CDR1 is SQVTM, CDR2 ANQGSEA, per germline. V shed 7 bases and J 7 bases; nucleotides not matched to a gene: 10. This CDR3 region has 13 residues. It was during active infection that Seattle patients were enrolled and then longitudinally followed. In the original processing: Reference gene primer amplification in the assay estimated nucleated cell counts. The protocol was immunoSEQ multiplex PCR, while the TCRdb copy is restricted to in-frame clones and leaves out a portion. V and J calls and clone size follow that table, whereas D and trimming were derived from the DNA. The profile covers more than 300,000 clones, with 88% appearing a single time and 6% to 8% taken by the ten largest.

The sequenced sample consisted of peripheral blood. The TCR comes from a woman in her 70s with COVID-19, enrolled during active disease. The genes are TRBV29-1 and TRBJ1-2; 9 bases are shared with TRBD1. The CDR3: CSAGGQGTFGYTF. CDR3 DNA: TGCAGCGCCGGAGGACAGGGGACTTTTGGCTACACCTTC.